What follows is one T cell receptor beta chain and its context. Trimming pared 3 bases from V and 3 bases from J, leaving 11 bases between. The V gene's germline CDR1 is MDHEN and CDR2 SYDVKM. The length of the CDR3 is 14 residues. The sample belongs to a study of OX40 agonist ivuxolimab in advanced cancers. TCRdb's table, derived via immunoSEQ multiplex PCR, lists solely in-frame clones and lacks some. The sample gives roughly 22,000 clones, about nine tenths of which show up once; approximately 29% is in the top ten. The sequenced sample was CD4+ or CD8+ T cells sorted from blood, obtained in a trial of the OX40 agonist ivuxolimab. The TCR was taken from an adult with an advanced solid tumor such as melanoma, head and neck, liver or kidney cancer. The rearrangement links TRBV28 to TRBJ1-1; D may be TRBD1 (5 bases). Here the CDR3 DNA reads TGTGCCAGCAGTTTGGTTGGGGGGTACACTGAAGCTTTCTTT. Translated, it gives CASSLVGGYTEAFF.